Listed here are 29 T cell receptor beta chains from one sample, sequenced in a study of post-analysis software for immune sequencing data. Sequencing libraries made from TCR beta cDNA carried unique molecular identifiers. TCRdb re-derived calls from the PCR reads in MiXCR, one entry per CDR3 protein. The sample has hundreds of thousands of distinct CDR3 sequences, approximately 60% seen once; the top ten hold around 10%. Notes on the study in general: Four or five TRBV segments were more frequent in patients than controls; TRBV5-6, TRBV5-1 and TRBV20-1 belonged to this group.

Their antigens are not known. Sample: blood. These receptors were taken from a girl aged 2 to 10 with multiple sclerosis.

The chain couples TRBV20-1 to TRBJ2-5; 9 positions agree with TRBD2. Germline CDR1 DFQATT, CDR2 SNEGSKA (reference sequence). Unmatched junction bases numbered 8, after V lost 6 bases and J lost 0 bases. The CDR3 spans 15 residues. CDR3 nucleotides: TGCAGTGCCTACTCGCTAGCGGGGTACCAAGAGACCCAGTACTTC. Amino acid sequence: CSAYSLAGYQETQYF.

V usage is TRBV29-1 and J usage is TRBJ1-2; D is unclear. CDR1 and CDR2 from the germline V gene are SQVTM and ANQGSEA. The ends were cut back, 4 bases at V and 2 bases at J, with 8 bases in the middle. The CDR3 loop spans 12 amino acids. The CDR3 protein is CSVGRLNYGYTF. CDR3 bases: TGCAGCGTTGGGCGACTGAACTATGGCTACACCTTC.

The CDR3 sequence: CASSDSAGHNEQFF. CDR3 coding DNA: TGTGCCAGCAGTGACTCGGCGGGACACAATGAGCAGTTCTTC. The chain links TRBV6-4 to TRBJ2-1, with D tentatively TRBD2 (6 bases). Deletions cut 0 bases from V and 5 bases from J, with 8 bases between. CDR1 MRHNA and CDR2 SNTAGT come from the germline V gene. CDR3 size: 14 residues.

This clonotype showed up just a few times. The chain couples TRBV11-2 to TRBJ2-4; 7 bases are a match to TRBD1. This CDR3 is built from 14 residues. CDR1 and CDR2 (germline): SGHAT, FQNNGV. Unmatched junction bases numbered 4, after V lost 6 bases and J lost 2 bases. The CDR3 reads CASSLTGSKNIQYF. The CDR3 nucleotides read TGTGCCAGCAGTCTGACAGGGTCCAAAAACATTCAGTACTTC.

The rearrangement links TRBV3-1 to TRBJ2-5; D perhaps matches TRBD2 (7 bases). V was trimmed by 0 bases and J by 5 bases, leaving 10 bases between them. CDR3 length: 14 residues. Germline assignment: CDR1 LGHDT and CDR2 YNNKEL (reference sequence). The CDR3 nucleotides are TGTGCCAGCAGCCAAGATCCGGGGGGCGAGACCCAGTACTTC. It codes for CASSQDPGGETQYF.

V gene TRBV12-3 or TRBV12-4 combines with J gene TRBJ1-6; D unresolved. The CDR3 is 13 residues long. Trimming took 6 bases from V and 7 from J, leaving 10 bases between them. CDR3 amino acids: CASSITLNSPLHF. The CDR3 coding sequence is TGTGCCAGCAGCATTACCCTAAATTCACCCCTCCACTTT.

This clonotype was observed a handful of times. This chain connects TRBV6-5 to TRBJ2-3; D unresolved. This CDR3 comprises 13 residues. The V gene's germline CDR1 is MNHEY and CDR2 SVGAGI. V lost 2 bases to trimming and J lost 5 bases, with 8 bases between them. DNA for the CDR3: TGTGCCAGCAGTTACAGTGTAGGAGATACGCAGTATTTT. It yields the protein CASSYSVGDTQYF.

J is TRBJ2-1 and V is TRBV19; D may be TRBD1 (5 bases). The CDR3 consists of 15 residues. In germline, CDR1 is LNHDA, CDR2 SQIVND (reference sequence). The ends were cut back, 6 bases at V and 3 bases at J, with 15 bases in the middle. The CDR3 spells CASSPIGQDYNEQFF. DNA for the CDR3: TGTGCCAGTAGCCCTATCGGACAAGACTACAATGAGCAGTTCTTC.

The V call is TRBV20-1, the J call TRBJ2-1; TRBD2 agrees at 7 bases. J was trimmed by 3 bases and V by 3 bases; bases with no gene match: 8. This CDR3 has 15 amino acids. CDR1 is DFQATT, CDR2 SNEGSKA, per germline (reference sequence). CDR3 protein: CSARFHGGGYNEQFF. In DNA, the CDR3 is TGCAGTGCTAGGTTCCACGGCGGGGGCTACAATGAGCAGTTCTTC.

The chain employs TRBV7-2 and TRBJ1-5; possibly TRBD1 for D (6 bases). Trimming removed 5 bases at V and 5 bases at J, with 13 bases between. Germline V gene sequence: CDR1 SGHTA, CDR2 FQGNSA. The CDR3 is 14 residues long. The CDR3 loop is CASSPTGSDQPQHF. CDR3 DNA sequence: TGTGCCAGCAGCCCTACAGGGTCCGATCAGCCCCAGCATTTT.

There are a few counts of this clonotype. The chain uses TRBV7-2 and TRBJ2-6; D is undetermined. The germline V gene has CDR1 SGHTA and CDR2 FQGNSA. The CDR3 consists of 14 residues. The V and J ends lost 5 bases and 2 bases respectively, with 7 bases between them. This CDR3 reads CASSRTTGANVLTF. Written as DNA, the CDR3 is TGTGCCAGCAGCCGAACGACTGGGGCCAACGTCCTGACTTTC.

The V gene is TRBV28, the J gene TRBJ2-3; 11 bases line up with TRBD2. CDR1 is MDHEN, CDR2 SYDVKM, per germline. J was trimmed by 4 bases and V by 1 base; bases with no gene match: 4. The CDR3 is 16 residues long. CDR3 DNA sequence: TGTGCCAGCAGTTTATCTAGCGGGGGGCGCGCAGATACGCAGTATTTT. As protein: CASSLSSGGRADTQYF.

This clonotype was detected a few times. This sequence joins TRBV5-5 and TRBJ2-3; D possibly corresponds to TRBD1 (5 bases). Germline V gives CDR1 SGHKS, CDR2 YYEKEE (reference sequence). V shed 3 bases and J shed 4 bases, with 12 bases lying between them. CDR3 length equals 14 residues. The CDR3 DNA reads as TGTGCCAGCAGCTGGACAAAGGGGTCAGATACGCAGTATTTT. Its translation: CASSWTKGSDTQYF.

This clonotype was seen only a few times. The chain has TRBV3-1 and TRBJ2-7; D may be TRBD1 or TRBD2 (5 bases each). V was trimmed by 0 bases and J by 3 bases, leaving 9 bases between them. The length of the CDR3 is 14 residues. The V gene's germline CDR1 is LGHDT and CDR2 YNNKEL (reference sequence). The CDR3 nucleotides are TGTGCCAGCAGCCAAGATATTGGGGGCTACGAGCAGTACTTC. It is translated as CASSQDIGGYEQYF.

The V call is TRBV5-1, the J call TRBJ2-5; the D gene is possibly TRBD1 (6 bases). CDR1 SGHRS and CDR2 YFSETQ come from the germline V gene. CDR3 length: 14 amino acids. Trimming took 3 bases from V and 1 from J, leaving 10 bases between them. The CDR3 DNA reads TGCGCCAGCAGCTCCAGGGGAAGCCAAGAGACCCAGTACTTC. This encodes CASSSRGSQETQYF.

The rearrangement joins TRBV11-2 to TRBJ2-5; TRBD1 might be the D (6 bases). The germline V gene has CDR1 SGHAT and CDR2 FQNNGV. Trimming cost V 1 base and J 5 bases, with 20 bases left between them. The CDR3 runs to 17 residues. CDR3 loop: CASSLGVRQAPKETQYF. The DNA of the CDR3 is TGTGCCAGCAGCTTAGGGGTCCGACAGGCCCCAAAGGAGACCCAGTACTTC.

This clonotype was observed a handful of times. This chain joins TRBV29-1 and TRBJ2-1; 10 nucleotides align to TRBD1. CDR1 and CDR2 (germline): SQVTM, ANQGSEA. This CDR3 region has 16 residues. V lost 3 bases, J lost 2 bases, and 7 bases stayed unmatched. CDR3 in DNA: TGCAGCGTTGACCCGGGACAGGGGAATACCTACAATGAGCAGTTCTTC. Protein sequence: CSVDPGQGNTYNEQFF.

The chain joins TRBV5-1 to TRBJ2-3; TRBD1 might be the D (6 bases). Germline values: CDR1 SGHRS, CDR2 YFSETQ. V was cut by 1 base and J by 0 bases, with 9 bases left in between. The CDR3 totals 15 residues. The CDR3 sequence is CASSLMRGSTDTQYF. The CDR3 bases are TGCGCCAGCAGCTTGATGAGGGGGAGCACAGATACGCAGTATTTT.

The chain links TRBV7-2 to TRBJ2-4; possible D gene TRBD2, 6 bases. V was cut by 4 bases and J by 8 bases, with 15 bases left in between. The V gene's germline CDR1 is SGHTA and CDR2 FQGNSA. The CDR3 is 14 amino acids. The CDR3 DNA follows: TGTGCCAGCAGCTCACGACTAGGATGGGACATTCAGTACTTC. Protein product: CASSSRLGWDIQYF.

This chain connects TRBV6-5 to TRBJ1-1; D gene unclear. Germline CDR1 is MNHEY and CDR2 is SVGAGI. V was clipped by 8 bases and J by 2 bases, with 15 bases between them. The CDR3 extends over 14 amino acids. The CDR3 here is CASSDPGVNTEAFF. The CDR3 region has the DNA TGTGCCAGCTCCGACCCTGGGGTCAACACTGAAGCTTTCTTT.

This clonotype was seen more than once but under ten times. The rearrangement joins TRBV20-1 to TRBJ2-3, with TRBD1 matching 10 bases. Germline V gene data show CDR1 as DFQATT and CDR2 as SNEGSKA (reference sequence). Trimming cost V 3 bases and J 5 bases; bases outside gene matches: 8. This CDR3 has 15 amino acids. CDR3 coding DNA: TGCAGTGCTAGCGTCCGGGACAGGGGTGGAGATACGCAGTATTTT. Translating gives CSASVRDRGGDTQYF.

This clonotype has just a few counts. J is TRBJ2-5 and V is TRBV28; TRBD2 agrees at 11 bases. The end of the DNA aligns better with TRBJ2-7, so the J call may be wrong. The germline V gene has CDR1 MDHEN and CDR2 SYDVKM. This CDR3 spans 14 amino acids. CDR3 loop: CASSATSGTYEQYF. The CDR3 region has the DNA TGTGCCAGCAGTGCGACTAGCGGGACTTACGAGCAGTACTTC.

This chain joins TRBV7-2 and TRBJ1-2; maybe TRBD1 (6 bases). V lost 5 bases, J lost 8 bases, and 18 bases lay in between. Germline assignment: CDR1 SGHTA and CDR2 FQGNSA. The CDR3 has 14 residues. The CDR3 here is CASSPRGRFLGYTF. DNA for the CDR3: TGTGCCAGCAGCCCCAGGGGCAGATTCCTGGGCTACACCTTC. Full variable domain (remainder filled in from reference TRBV7-2 and TRBJ1-2): GAGVSQSPSNKVTEKGKDVELRCDPISGHTALYWYRQSLGQGLEFLIYFQGNSAPDKSGLPSDRFSAERTGGSVSTLTIQRTQQEDSAVYLCASSPRGRFLGYTFGSGTRLTVV.

The rearrangement uses TRBV29-1 and TRBJ2-1; D call uncertain. CDR1 and CDR2 (germline): SQVTM, ANQGSEA. This CDR3 is 12 amino acids long. The V and J ends lost 4 bases and 5 bases respectively, with 9 bases between them. The CDR3 DNA sequence: TGCAGCGTTGCCAACGGAGACAATGAGCAGTTCTTC. This codes for CSVANGDNEQFF.

The genes are TRBV10-3 and TRBJ2-3, with 12 bases matching TRBD2. There are 15 residues in the CDR3. J gave up 5 bases and V 6 bases, and 6 bases lay outside the gene matches. The germline V gene has CDR1 ENHRY and CDR2 SYGVKD. In DNA, the CDR3 is TGTGCCATCAGACGGACTAGCGGGAATGGAGATACGCAGTATTTT. It codes for CAIRRTSGNGDTQYF.

This clonotype was counted between two and nine times. The chain carries TRBV4-2 and TRBJ1-2; unclear D gene. CDR1 is LGHNA and CDR2 is YNFKEQ in the germline V gene. The CDR3 covers 12 residues. Between the trimmed V and J ends, which lost 1 base and 9 bases, there was a span of 9 bases. The CDR3 DNA reads as TGTGCCAGCAGCCAAGGGCAGCCACGCTACACCTTC. Translating gives CASSQGQPRYTF.

The rearrangement links TRBV4-2 to TRBJ2-6, with TRBD1 identical over 7 bases. The V and J ends lost 4 bases and 0 bases, in that order; junction bases with no gene match: 9. The CDR3 totals 18 residues. Looked up from germline, CDR1 is LGHNA and CDR2 is YNFKEQ. CDR3 sequence reads: CASSPPRDRVSGANVLTF. The CDR3 DNA reads TGTGCCAGCAGCCCTCCCCGGGACAGAGTCTCTGGGGCCAACGTCCTGACTTTC.

V is TRBV7-9 and J is TRBJ2-3; D is ambiguous. V dropped 4 bases and J dropped 8 bases, with 25 bases sitting between them. Per germline, CDR1 SEHNR and CDR2 FQNEAQ (reference sequence). This CDR3 contains 17 residues. CDR3 sequence: CASSSPRASERGTTQYF. The CDR3 DNA is TGTGCCAGCAGCTCCCCTCGGGCATCTGAACGTGGTACTACGCAGTATTTT.

In this sample, this clonotype turned up a few times. The chain joins TRBV29-1 to TRBJ2-1; D tentatively reads TRBD1 or TRBD2 (5 bases each). This CDR3 spans 13 amino acids. Trimming took off 7 bases at V and 6 bases at J, with 16 bases between the two ends. Germline CDR1 reads SQVTM; CDR2 reads ANQGSEA. The chain's CDR3 is CSARTGEGNEQFF. For the CDR3, the DNA is TGCAGCGCCAGAACAGGAGAGGGCAATGAGCAGTTCTTC.